Listed here are 31 T cell receptor beta chains from one sample, sequenced in a study of OX40 agonist ivuxolimab in advanced cancers. The table came from immunoSEQ multiplex PCR; TCRdb's copy has only in-frame clones and leaves some out. The table includes around 35,000 clones, about 86% detected once. Sequences were derived from CD4+ or CD8+ T cells sorted from blood, sampled in a trial of the OX40 agonist ivuxolimab. These receptor sequences come from an adult with an advanced solid tumor such as melanoma, head and neck, liver or kidney cancer.

This clone was recorded a few times. The chain is built from TRBV5-4 and TRBJ1-2; D may be TRBD1 (5 bases). The CDR3 has 13 amino acids. V dropped 0 bases and J dropped 8 bases, with 11 bases sitting between them. Germline lookup yields CDR1 SGHNT and CDR2 YYREEE (reference sequence). DNA for the CDR3: TGTGCCAGCAGCTTGGTATCAGGGTTGGGCTACACCTTC. Amino acids: CASSLVSGLGYTF.

As concerns this clone: Compared with germline, one end of the junction differs, possibly owing to a read error. This rearrangement joins TRBV5-8 to TRBJ2-7, with TRBD1 matching 9 bases. The CDR3 loop spans 10 amino acids. Per germline, CDR1 SGHTS and CDR2 YDEGEE. The CDR3 DNA sequence: TGTGCCAGCAGCCGGGACAGGGAAAACTTC. Translating gives CASSRDRENF.

This chain connects TRBV5-1 to TRBJ1-1, with D possibly matching TRBD1 (6 bases). Germline lookup yields CDR1 SGHRS and CDR2 YFSETQ. Trimming cost V 4 bases and J 1 base, with 11 bases left between them. This CDR3 contains 14 residues. CDR3 sequence reads: CASSLGGQNTEAFF. The CDR3 DNA follows: TGCGCCAGCAGCCTCGGGGGCCAGAACACTGAAGCTTTCTTT.

The rearrangement joins TRBV6-1 to TRBJ1-2, with 8 bases that match TRBD1. Germline V gene data show CDR1 as MNHNS and CDR2 as SASEGT. This CDR3 is built from 16 residues. Germline trimming cut 0 bases from V and 4 bases from J; bases unmatched to any gene: 7. CDR3 sequence reads: CASSEAWTGRVYGYTF. CDR3 nucleotide sequence: TGTGCCAGCAGTGAAGCCTGGACAGGGCGCGTCTATGGCTACACCTTC.

V usage is TRBV7-3 and J usage is TRBJ2-6; D tentatively fits TRBD1 or TRBD2 (5 bases each). Germline V gene data show CDR1 as SGHTA and CDR2 as FQGTGA. Trimming removed 11 bases at V and 2 bases at J, with 13 bases between. The CDR3 extends over 14 amino acids. The CDR3 DNA follows: TGTGCCTCCGGGGCGATCGCTGGGGCCAACGTCCTGACTTTC. Translated, it gives CASGAIAGANVLTF. Full variable domain (rest looked up from reference TRBV7-3 and TRBJ2-6): GAGVSQTPSNKVTEKGKYVELRCDPISGHTALYWYRQSLGQGPEFLIYFQGTGAADDSGLPNDRFFAVRPEGSVSTLKIQRTERGDSAVYLCASGAIAGANVLTFGAGSRLTVL.

The chain recombines TRBV6-5 with TRBJ2-7, with D unresolved. The CDR3 totals 15 residues. V dropped 2 bases and J dropped 0 bases, with 11 bases sitting between them. The germline CDR1 and CDR2 sequences are MNHEY and SVGAGI. The CDR3 DNA sequence: TGTGCCAGCAGTTACCTTCGGCAGAGCTCCTACGAGCAGTACTTC. This encodes CASSYLRQSSYEQYF.

Of note for this clone: A read error may produce the germline difference seen at one junction end. The rearrangement links TRBV7-2 to TRBJ1-2, with 9 positions matching TRBD1. The CDR3 loop spans 15 amino acids. CDR1 SGHTA and CDR2 FQGNSA come from the germline V gene. In DNA form, the CDR3 reads TGTGTCAGCAGGGCTCAACAGGGGGCACACTATGGCTACACCTTC. Translated: CVSRAQQGAHYGYTF.

The chain's CDR3 is CASSPGGYEQYF. The CDR3 nucleotides are TGCGCCAGCAGCCCCGGAGGGTACGAGCAGTACTTC. This chain links TRBV5-1 with TRBJ2-7; D possibly corresponds to TRBD2 (6 bases). The CDR3 has 12 amino acids. The V and J ends lost 4 bases and 4 bases respectively, with 9 bases between them. The germline V gene has CDR1 SGHRS and CDR2 YFSETQ.

The chain combines TRBV7-9 with TRBJ2-3; no definite D call. CDR3 length: 14 residues. Germline V gene lookup returns CDR1 SEHNR and CDR2 FQNEAQ (reference sequence). V gave up 4 bases and J gave up 0 bases, with 8 bases separating them. The CDR3 reads CASSSVGSTDTQYF. CDR3 coding DNA: TGTGCCAGCAGCTCTGTGGGTAGCACAGATACGCAGTATTTT.

This clone was detected only a few times. This chain joins TRBV5-4 and TRBJ2-2; TRBD1 might be the D (6 bases). The germline V and J ends were trimmed by 4 bases and 0 bases, with 10 bases remaining between them. The CDR3 totals 15 residues. Germline-derived CDR1 and CDR2 are SGHNT and YYREEE (reference sequence). CDR3 in amino acids: CASSRDNPNTGELFF. The CDR3 nucleotides read TGTGCCAGCAGCCGGGACAACCCGAACACCGGGGAGCTGTTTTTT.

J is TRBJ2-5 and V is TRBV10-2, with 15 bases matching TRBD2. Trimming at V came to 5 bases and at J to 4 bases, leaving 11 bases not matched to a gene. The CDR3 is 18 residues long. The germline CDR1 and CDR2 sequences are WSHSY and SAAADI. The CDR3 spells CASSHGLAGGPAGETQYF. CDR3 nucleotides: TGCGCCAGCAGTCACGGACTAGCGGGGGGGCCGGCGGGAGAGACCCAGTACTTC.

V gene TRBV6-5 combines with J gene TRBJ2-2; D might be TRBD1 (6 bases). The germline V gene encodes CDR1 MNHEY and CDR2 SVGAGI. The CDR3 covers 15 residues. Trimming pared 5 bases from V and 4 bases from J, leaving 14 bases between. The CDR3 DNA follows: TGTGCCAGCAGTCCCCAGGACAGCTTCACCGGGGAGCTGTTTTTT. Translating gives CASSPQDSFTGELFF.

The CDR3: CASSYGGTLRGYTF. The CDR3 DNA is TGTGCCAGCAGTTACGGTGGGACCCTAAGGGGCTACACCTTC. The chain employs TRBV6-6 and TRBJ1-2; D might be TRBD1 (5 bases). V lost 2 bases and J 8 bases, leaving 15 bases between the germline ends. This CDR3 has 14 residues. CDR1 is MNHNY and CDR2 is SVGAGI in the germline V gene (reference sequence).

J is TRBJ1-5 and V is TRBV18; D is undetermined. Germline V gives CDR1 KGHSH, CDR2 LQKENI. The CDR3 contains 15 residues. V lost 3 bases and J lost 0, with 9 bases in between. This CDR3 is CASSPTSNSNQPQHF. For the CDR3, the DNA is TGTGCCAGCTCACCCACGTCTAATAGCAATCAGCCCCAGCATTTT.

This chain links TRBV7-9 with TRBJ1-2, with 7 bases identical to TRBD1. The CDR3 extends over 15 amino acids. With V trimmed by 5 bases and J by 5 bases, 11 bases remained unmatched. The germline V gene encodes CDR1 SEHNR and CDR2 FQNEAQ (reference sequence). CDR3 DNA: TGTGCCAGCAGCCCTACTGGGGACAGTCTATATGGCTACACCTTC. Translation: CASSPTGDSLYGYTF.

The J gene is TRBJ2-2, the V gene TRBV5-1, with D possibly matching TRBD1 (6 bases). There are 15 residues in the CDR3. Trimming shortened V by 3 bases and J by 4 bases, and 13 bases separated the two germline ends. In germline, CDR1 is SGHRS, CDR2 YFSETQ. CDR3 in amino acids: CASSSPDRSTGELFF. CDR3 sequence (DNA): TGCGCCAGCAGCTCACCGGACAGATCCACCGGGGAGCTGTTTTTT. The full variable domain, its missing parts supplied by reference TRBV5-1 and TRBJ2-2, is KAGVTQTPRYLIKTRGQQVTLSCSPISGHRSVSWYQQTPGQGLQFLFEYFSETQRNKGNFPGRFSGRQFSNSRSEMNVSTLELGDSALYLCASSSPDRSTGELFFGEGSRLTVL.

The genes are TRBV6-6 and TRBJ2-7, with D unclear. Germline CDR1 and CDR2: MNHNY and SVGAGI (reference sequence). CDR3 length: 13 amino acids. V lost 6 bases and J 6 bases, leaving 15 bases between the germline ends. The CDR3 sequence: CASRGSQASEQYF. CDR3 in DNA: TGTGCCAGCAGGGGCAGTCAGGCGTCCGAGCAGTACTTC.

The genes are TRBV6-1 and TRBJ1-6, with D maybe TRBD1 (6 bases). The V gene's germline CDR1 is MNHNS and CDR2 SASEGT. The CDR3 extends over 14 amino acids. V dropped 7 bases and J dropped 5 bases, with 12 bases sitting between them. CDR3 sequence reads: CASKQDSDNSPLHF. The CDR3 coding sequence is TGTGCCAGCAAACAGGACAGTGATAATTCACCCCTCCACTTT.

This chain connects TRBV7-2 to TRBJ2-4; no firm D call. This CDR3 has 17 residues. Trimming removed 2 bases from V and 0 bases from J, with 14 bases in between. Germline V gene sequence: CDR1 SGHTA, CDR2 FQGNSA. CDR3 protein: CASSLLGSELAKNIQYF. CDR3 nucleotide sequence: TGTGCCAGCAGCTTATTGGGTTCAGAGTTAGCCAAAAACATTCAGTACTTC.

A word on this clone: Its ends do not fully match the called genes, so a read error is possible. The chain recombines TRBV5-1 with TRBJ2-1, with D possibly matching TRBD1 (5 bases). CDR1 and CDR2 (germline): SGHRS, YFSETQ. The CDR3 spans 12 residues. The CDR3 here is CASSLEGKSLVF. The CDR3, as DNA: TGCGCCAGCAGCTTGGAGGGGAAGTCCCTAGTCTTC. The complete variable domain, with remaining parts taken from reference TRBV5-1 and TRBJ2-1, reads KAGVTQTPRYLIKTRGQQVTLSCSPISGHRSVSWYQQTPGQGLQFLFEYFSETQRNKGNFPGRFSGRQFSNSRSEMNVSTLELGDSALYLCASSLEGKSLVFGPGTRLTVL.

The chain links TRBV27 to TRBJ2-7; 9 positions agree with TRBD2. The junction had 15 bases not matched to a gene; V was cut back by 5 bases and J by 1 base. Germline V gene sequence: CDR1 MNHEY, CDR2 SMNVEV (reference sequence). The CDR3 has 18 residues. The CDR3 here is CASSARRGGAGVSYEQYF. For the CDR3, the DNA is TGTGCCAGCAGTGCCAGGCGGGGGGGGGCAGGGGTATCCTACGAGCAGTACTTC.

The chain couples TRBV5-1 to TRBJ2-1; TRBD1 aligns across 10 bases. V lost 5 bases and J lost 5; bases outside the gene matches: 13. The CDR3 spans 17 residues. Germline values: CDR1 SGHRS, CDR2 YFSETQ. The CDR3 DNA is TGCGCCAGCAGGTTGCCAATCCTGGGACAGGGGCACAATGAGCAGTTCTTC. Its protein is CASRLPILGQGHNEQFF.

With regard to this clone: The same CDR3 is also encoded by other DNA sequences in this sample. The chain couples TRBV10-2 to TRBJ1-6; 7 bases align to TRBD1. Germline trimming cut 7 bases from V and 9 bases from J; bases unmatched to any gene: 9. Germline V gene data show CDR1 as WSHSY and CDR2 as SAAADI. This CDR3 contains 14 residues. For the CDR3, the DNA is TGCGCCAGCACCGGACAGGATTCGACTTCACCCCTCCACTTT. The encoded protein is CASTGQDSTSPLHF.

The genes are TRBV19 and TRBJ1-5, with 7 bases that match TRBD1. J lost 5 bases, V lost 8 bases, and 6 bases had no gene match. Germline V gene sequence: CDR1 LNHDA, CDR2 SQIVND (reference sequence). The length of the CDR3 is 13 residues. CDR3 in amino acids: CASQQGSHQPQHF. CDR3 sequence (DNA): TGTGCCAGTCAACAGGGGTCGCATCAGCCCCAGCATTTT. Full variable domain (missing parts from reference TRBV19 and TRBJ1-5): DGGITQSPKYLFRKEGQNVTLSCEQNLNHDAMYWYRQDPGQGLRLIYYSQIVNDFQKGDIAEGYSVSREKKESFPLTVTSAQKNPTAFYLCASQQGSHQPQHFGDGTRLSIL.

In nucleotides, the CDR3 is TGTGCCAGCAGCCAAGAGCCCCCCTCCAGCGGGGGCTCTGGGGCCAACGTCCTGACTTTC. Translated: CASSQEPPSSGGSGANVLTF. V usage is TRBV4-2 and J usage is TRBJ2-6, with TRBD2 identical over 8 bases. V dropped 0 bases and J dropped 0; count of bases not matched to a gene: 10. This CDR3 contains 20 residues. Germline loops: CDR1 LGHNA, CDR2 YNFKEQ.

This chain joins TRBV9 and TRBJ2-4; 11 bases fit TRBD2. Germline CDR1 reads SGDLS; CDR2 reads YYNGEE. The CDR3 consists of 16 residues. The junction had 8 bases not matched to a gene; V was cut back by 2 bases and J by 7 bases. The CDR3 DNA reads as TGTGCCAGCAGCGTGACAACGGGACTAGCGGCGAACATTCAGTACTTC. This codes for CASSVTTGLAANIQYF.

With respect to this clone: One junction end does not reproduce the germline sequence, and a read error may be involved. The rearrangement links TRBV27 to TRBJ2-7, with D possibly TRBD2 on 6 matching bases. CDR1 is MNHEY, CDR2 SMNVEV, per germline (reference sequence). The CDR3 loop spans 13 amino acids. This chain's CDR3 is CASSLEGGYEPYF. For the CDR3, the DNA is TGTGCCAGCAGTTTAGAGGGAGGTTACGAGCCGTACTTC.

The J gene is TRBJ2-3, the V gene TRBV5-1, with 8 bases aligning to TRBD2. The CDR3 extends over 17 amino acids. Germline loops: CDR1 SGHRS, CDR2 YFSETQ. The ends lost 0 bases at V and 0 bases at J; junction bases unmatched: 6. CDR3 bases: TGCGCCAGCAGCTTGGAGCGGGGGTCCGTTAGCACAGATACGCAGTATTTT. Encoded protein: CASSLERGSVSTDTQYF.

CDR3 region: CSATGGTEAFF. CDR3 nucleotides: TGCAGTGCTACGGGGGGCACTGAAGCTTTCTTT. The rearrangement uses TRBV20-1 and TRBJ1-1; TRBD1 might be the D (5 bases). Germline-derived CDR1 and CDR2 are DFQATT and SNEGSKA (reference sequence). V was pared by 4 bases and J by 4 bases, with 7 bases between. The CDR3 contains 11 residues.

Regarding this clone: Relative to the germline gene, one junction end is altered; a read error may explain this. The chain recombines TRBV7-7 with TRBJ2-1, with 13 nucleotides matching TRBD2. This CDR3 contains 16 residues. The V gene's germline CDR1 is SSHAT and CDR2 FNYEAQ (reference sequence). This CDR3 reads CASSPTSGGANNEQFF. DNA for the CDR3: TGTGCTAGCAGCCCAACTAGCGGGGGGGCTAACAATGAGCAGTTCTTC. Looking up the rest from reference TRBV7-7 and TRBJ2-1 gives the full variable domain: GAGVSQSPRYKVTKRGQDVTLRCDPISSHATLYWYQQALGQGPEFLTYFNYEAQPDKSGLPSDRFSAERPEGSISTLTIQRTEQRDSAMYRCASSPTSGGANNEQFFGPGTRLTVL.

The CDR3 DNA follows: TGTGCCAGCAGTTCCCCATCAATGGGCACTGAAGCTTTCTTT. Its protein is CASSSPSMGTEAFF. The V and J genes are TRBV11-2 and TRBJ1-1; D not certain. The germline V gene has CDR1 SGHAT and CDR2 FQNNGV. Trimming removed 6 bases at V and 4 bases at J, with 15 bases between. CDR3 length equals 14 residues.